These 4 T cell receptor beta chains came from one sample sequenced in a study of T cells in Graves' hyperthyroidism and ophthalmopathy (dated by TCRdb to about 2019). Receptor libraries were prepared by multiplex PCR. Sequencer: Illumina HiSeq 2000. Amplification of TCR beta CDR3 regions was carried out from RNA transcripts. For the first round of RT-PCR on the TCR CDR3, the HTBI primer set was used together with the Qiagen OneStep RT-PCR kit. The public reads were run again by TCRdb, first through fastp at Q25 and then through MiXCR, and only productive beta chains were kept. Each entry merges the rows of one CDR3 protein and shows their most common DNA and genes. The sample records 690,000 or so distinct CDR3 sequences, around a sixth of which are singletons. The ten largest clonotypes hold approximately 15% of the sample. Sequencing was done on a sample of blood. The origin of the receptors is a woman in her forties or fifties with Graves' hyperthyroidism that later progressed to Graves' ophthalmopathy.

This clonotype was recorded many times. The V gene is TRBV3-1, the J gene TRBJ1-2, with 11 bases lining up with TRBD1. Looked up from germline, CDR1 is LGHDT and CDR2 is YNNKEL (reference sequence). CDR3 length equals 16 residues. V lost 1 base and J lost 4; bases outside the gene matches: 5. The CDR3 region has the DNA TGTGCCAGCAGCCAAGGTTGGACAGGGGGCGTCTATGGCTACACCTTC. This sequence encodes CASSQGWTGGVYGYTF.

This rearrangement joins TRBV3-1 to TRBJ2-7; D is uncertain. Trimming left V 2 bases short and J 7 bases short, with 6 bases between. CDR3 length equals 11 residues. Germline V gene data show CDR1 as LGHDT and CDR2 as YNNKEL (reference sequence). CDR3 region: CASSQWGEQYF. The CDR3 DNA follows: TGTGCCAGCAGCCAATGGGGAGAGCAGTACTTC.

The chain recombines TRBV29-1 with TRBJ1-2; D is possibly TRBD1 (5 bases). The ends were cut back, 3 bases at V and 10 bases at J, with 15 bases in the middle. Germline lookup yields CDR1 SQVTM and CDR2 ANQGSEA. This CDR3 contains 12 residues. In DNA form, the CDR3 reads TGCAGCGTTGATCCGCAGGGACGTACCTACACCTTC. Encoded protein: CSVDPQGRTYTF. Complete variable domain (other parts from reference TRBV29-1 and TRBJ1-2): SAVISQKPSRDICQRGTSLTIQCQVDSQVTMMFWYRQQPGQSLTLIATANQGSEATYESGFVIDKFPISRPNLTFSTLTVSNMSPEDSSIYLCSVDPQGRTYTFGSGTRLTVV.

The chain recombines TRBV5-4 with TRBJ1-1; D not certain. CDR3 length equals 14 residues. Germline CDR1 is SGHNT and CDR2 is YYREEE (reference sequence). V was clipped by 5 bases and J by 7 bases, with 18 bases between them. CDR3 sequence reads: CASSRVIKGGEAFF. CDR3 nucleotide sequence: TGTGCCAGCAGTCGGGTGATTAAGGGTGGTGAAGCTTTCTTT.